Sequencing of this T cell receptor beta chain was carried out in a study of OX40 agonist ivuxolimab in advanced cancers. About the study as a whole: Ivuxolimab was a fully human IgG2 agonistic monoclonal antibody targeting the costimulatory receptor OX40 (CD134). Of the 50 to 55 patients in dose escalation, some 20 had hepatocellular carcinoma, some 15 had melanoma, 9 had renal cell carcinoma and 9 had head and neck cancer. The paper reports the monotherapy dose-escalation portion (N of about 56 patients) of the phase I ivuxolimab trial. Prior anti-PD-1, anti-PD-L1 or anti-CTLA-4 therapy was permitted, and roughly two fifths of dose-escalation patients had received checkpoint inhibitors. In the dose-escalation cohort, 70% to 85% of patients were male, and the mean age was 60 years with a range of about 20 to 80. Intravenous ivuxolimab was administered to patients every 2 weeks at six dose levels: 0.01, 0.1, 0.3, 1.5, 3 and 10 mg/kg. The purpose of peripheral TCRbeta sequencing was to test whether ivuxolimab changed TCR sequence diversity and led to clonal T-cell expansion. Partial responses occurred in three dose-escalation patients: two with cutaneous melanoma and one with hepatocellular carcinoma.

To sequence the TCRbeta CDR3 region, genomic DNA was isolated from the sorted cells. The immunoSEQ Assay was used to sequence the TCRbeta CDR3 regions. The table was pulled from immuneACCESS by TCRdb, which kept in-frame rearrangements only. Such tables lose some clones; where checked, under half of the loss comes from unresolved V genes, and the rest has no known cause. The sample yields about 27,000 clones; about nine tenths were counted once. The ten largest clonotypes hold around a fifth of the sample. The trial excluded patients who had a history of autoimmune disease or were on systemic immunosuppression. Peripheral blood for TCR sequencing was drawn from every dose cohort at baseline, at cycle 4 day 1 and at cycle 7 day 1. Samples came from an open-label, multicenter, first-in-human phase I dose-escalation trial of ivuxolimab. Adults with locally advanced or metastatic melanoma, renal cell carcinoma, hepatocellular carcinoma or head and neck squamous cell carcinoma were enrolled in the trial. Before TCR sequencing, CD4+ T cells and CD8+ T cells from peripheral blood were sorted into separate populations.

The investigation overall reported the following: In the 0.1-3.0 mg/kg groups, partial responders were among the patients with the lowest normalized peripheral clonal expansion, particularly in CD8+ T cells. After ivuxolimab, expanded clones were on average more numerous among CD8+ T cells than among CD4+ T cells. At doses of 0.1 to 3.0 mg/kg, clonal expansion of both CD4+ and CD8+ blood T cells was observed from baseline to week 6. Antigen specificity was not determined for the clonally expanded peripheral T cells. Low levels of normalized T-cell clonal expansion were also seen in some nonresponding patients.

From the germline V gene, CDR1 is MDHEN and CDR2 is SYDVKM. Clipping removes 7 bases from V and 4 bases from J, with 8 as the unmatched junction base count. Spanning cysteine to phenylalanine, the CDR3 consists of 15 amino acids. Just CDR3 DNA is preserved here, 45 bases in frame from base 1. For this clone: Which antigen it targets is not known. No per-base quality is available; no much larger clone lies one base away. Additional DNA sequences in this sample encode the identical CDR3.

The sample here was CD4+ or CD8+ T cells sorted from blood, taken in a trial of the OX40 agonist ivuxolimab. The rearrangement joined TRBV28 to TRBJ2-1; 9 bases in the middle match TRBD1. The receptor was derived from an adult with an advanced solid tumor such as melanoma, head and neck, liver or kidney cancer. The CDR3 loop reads CASIPTGGGYNEQFF. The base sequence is TGTGCCAGCATTCCCACAGGGGGCGGGTACAATGAGCAGTTCTTC.